This TCR beta chain was found in a study of T cell repertoires in cytomegalovirus infection. Study background: Recently described HLA-C-restricted plus well-studied HLA-B-restricted CMV epitopes were used. Through public TCR beta signatures, both CMV infection and matching HLA type were indicated.

Germline CDR1 and CDR2: MNHEY and SVGAGI. The V segment lost 0 bases and the J segment 2 bases; nucleotides outside the gene matches: 2. The CDR3 totals 15 residues. This clonotype showed up just a few times. Its antigen is unknown. Study-level results: Cumulative frequency (of public TCR beta family members) identified carriers of CMV plus the relevant HLA.

MiXCR, run by TCRdb on the reads, gives a single entry per CDR3 protein. The data hold roughly 990,000 distinct CDR3 sequences, with 25% to 40% observed a single time. This clonotype originated in a human donor in good health (CMV status not recorded). Some clones in this sample may be carry-over from other donors' samples. The sequenced sample was cultured CD8+ T cells from PBMCs, obtained from culture after CMV antigen stimulation. V is TRBV6-5 and J is TRBJ2-3; TRBD1 matches 7 bases. The DNA for the CDR3 is TGTGCCAGCAGTTACTCGACAGGGATCACAGATACGCAGTATTTT. It translates to CASSYSTGITDTQYF.